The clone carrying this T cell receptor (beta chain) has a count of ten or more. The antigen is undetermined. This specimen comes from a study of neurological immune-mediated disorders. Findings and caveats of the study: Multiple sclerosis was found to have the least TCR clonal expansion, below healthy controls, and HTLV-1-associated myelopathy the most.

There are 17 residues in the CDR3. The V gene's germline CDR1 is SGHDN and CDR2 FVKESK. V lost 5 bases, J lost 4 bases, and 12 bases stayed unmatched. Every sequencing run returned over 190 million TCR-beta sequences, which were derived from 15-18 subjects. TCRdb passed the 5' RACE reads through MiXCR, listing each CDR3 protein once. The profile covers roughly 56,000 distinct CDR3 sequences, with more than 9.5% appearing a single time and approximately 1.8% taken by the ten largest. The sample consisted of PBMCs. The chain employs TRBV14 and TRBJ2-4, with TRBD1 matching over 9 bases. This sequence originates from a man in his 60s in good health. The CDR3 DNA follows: TGTGCCAGCAGCTATTCCGGGACAGGGAGTGGGAAAAACATTCAGTACTTC. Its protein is CASSYSGTGSGKNIQYF.